One and the same sample provided the 29 T cell receptor beta chains below, sequenced in a study of blood T cell repertoires in COVID-19. Only in-frame clones appear in the TCRdb table, and some are missing; sequencing was by immunoSEQ multiplex PCR. The sample consists of around 200,000 clones, approximately 90% of them appearing once. The specimen was peripheral blood. The receptors were sampled from a man in his fifties or sixties who had recovered from COVID-19.

V gene TRBV5-1 combines with J gene TRBJ1-1; D is uncertain. Germline V gene data show CDR1 as SGHRS and CDR2 as YFSETQ. CDR3 size: 15 residues. V lost 5 bases and J lost 3, with 17 bases in between. This CDR3 reads CASREMLRMDTEAFF. The CDR3 DNA sequence: TGCGCCAGCAGAGAAATGCTGCGAATGGACACTGAAGCTTTCTTT.

The chain has TRBV27 and TRBJ2-7, with a tentative D call TRBD2 (7 bases). The V and J ends lost 0 bases and 4 bases respectively, with 19 bases between them. The CDR3 sequence is 17 residues long. Germline CDR1 reads MNHEY; CDR2 reads SMNVEV (reference sequence). CDR3 residues: CASSLSPPRGARYEQYF. The CDR3, as DNA: TGTGCCAGCAGTTTATCGCCCCCCCGGGGGGCGCGGTACGAGCAGTACTTC.

V and J are TRBV29-1 and TRBJ1-5; D is perhaps TRBD1 (5 bases). Germline V lookup: CDR1 SQVTM, CDR2 ANQGSEA. CDR3 size: 13 residues. V was shortened by 6 bases and J by 2 bases, with 11 bases between the two germline ends. The CDR3 protein is CSVRVTGNQPQHF. The CDR3 bases are TGCAGCGTCAGGGTGACAGGCAATCAGCCCCAGCATTTT.

V usage is TRBV7-9 and J usage is TRBJ1-5, with 9 bases matching TRBD1. V lost 6 bases and J lost 7; bases outside the gene matches: 13. Germline CDR1 reads SEHNR; CDR2 reads FQNEAQ (reference sequence). The CDR3 spans 16 residues. CDR3: CASSFAQGQGWQPQHF. The CDR3 coding sequence is TGTGCCAGCAGTTTTGCCCAGGGACAGGGCTGGCAGCCCCAGCATTTT. Based on the CDR3 plus reference TRBV7-9 and TRBJ1-5, the full variable domain is DTGVSQNPRHKITKRGQNVTFRCDPISEHNRLYWYRQTLGQGPEFLTYFQNEAQLEKSRLLSDRFSAERPKGSFSTLEIQRTEQGDSAMYLCASSFAQGQGWQPQHFGDGTRLSIL.

V and J are TRBV6-1 and TRBJ1-2; D ambiguous. CDR3 length: 14 residues. Germline CDR1 and CDR2: MNHNS and SASEGT. The V end was cut by 1 base, the J end by 8 bases, with 14 bases between. The CDR3 protein is CASSEVGLRGGYTF. CDR3 bases: TGTGCCAGCAGTGAAGTCGGCCTTCGGGGAGGCTACACCTTC.

The chain is built from TRBV27 and TRBJ2-7, with D perhaps matching TRBD1 (6 bases). V lost 2 bases to trimming and J lost 2 bases, with 13 bases between them. This CDR3 has 15 residues. Germline V gene sequence: CDR1 MNHEY, CDR2 SMNVEV (reference sequence). CDR3 in DNA: TGTGCCAGCAGTTTACCAGGGGCACCTACCTACGAGCAGTACTTC. It translates to CASSLPGAPTYEQYF.

This clone has just one count. The chain combines TRBV5-4 with TRBJ2-5; 8 nucleotides align to TRBD1. Germline-derived CDR1 and CDR2 are SGHNT and YYREEE (reference sequence). The CDR3 is made up of 15 amino acids. V lost 0 bases to trimming and J lost 4 bases; unmatched junction nucleotides: 5. The CDR3: CASSLVGTGGETQYF. The DNA of the CDR3 is TGTGCCAGCAGCTTGGTTGGGACAGGTGGAGAGACCCAGTACTTC.

The V call is TRBV4-2, the J call TRBJ1-4; 10 bases map to TRBD1. Trimming cost V 1 base and J 5 bases; bases outside gene matches: 10. Germline CDR1 and CDR2: LGHNA and YNFKEQ. This CDR3 has 18 amino acids. Here the CDR3 DNA reads TGTGCCAGCAGCCAAGGCCGGGACAGGGGTTCCCGAAATGAAAAACTGTTTTTT. Residues: CASSQGRDRGSRNEKLFF.

This CDR3 reads CASSLEATGGTDTQYF. CDR3 DNA: TGCGCCAGCAGCTTGGAAGCGACAGGAGGCACAGATACGCAGTATTTT. The V call is TRBV5-1, the J call TRBJ2-3; D might be TRBD1 (6 bases). Germline CDR1 reads SGHRS; CDR2 reads YFSETQ. The CDR3 runs 16 residues. V was shortened by 0 bases and J by 1 base, with 12 bases between the two germline ends.

The V call is TRBV12-3 or TRBV12-4, the J call TRBJ1-1, with 8 nucleotides matching TRBD1. J lost 8 bases, V lost 4 bases, and 6 bases had no gene match. The CDR3 length is 13 residues. As DNA, the CDR3 is TGTGCCAGCAGTTCCCGACAGGGGTCGGAAGCTTTCTTT. Residues: CASSSRQGSEAFF.

The genes are TRBV28 and TRBJ1-5; D remains unclear. Germline loops: CDR1 MDHEN, CDR2 SYDVKM. Between the trimmed V and J ends, which lost 3 bases and 6 bases, there was a span of 6 bases. The CDR3 loop spans 12 amino acids. The CDR3, as DNA: TGTGCCAGCAGTTTGGTCGGTCAGCCCCAGCATTTT. This sequence encodes CASSLVGQPQHF.

This chain joins TRBV5-1 and TRBJ2-3, with a weak D call TRBD1 (6 bases). This CDR3 is 15 amino acids long. The V end was cut by 6 bases, the J end by 5 bases, with 19 bases between. Germline CDR1 reads SGHRS; CDR2 reads YFSETQ. The CDR3 reads CASTRMGAPGDTQYF. In nucleotides, the CDR3 is TGCGCCAGCACCCGAATGGGGGCACCGGGAGATACGCAGTATTTT.

The rearrangement uses TRBV7-8 and TRBJ1-3, with 9 bases identical to TRBD1. Germline V gene lookup returns CDR1 SGHVS and CDR2 FQNEAQ. With 6 bases clipped from V and 2 bases from J, the junction kept 8 bases outside the gene matches. This CDR3 contains 16 residues. The CDR3 is CASRLQGASAGNTIYF. The CDR3 region has the DNA TGTGCCAGCAGGCTACAGGGGGCTTCGGCTGGAAACACCATATATTTT. The entire variable domain, with the rest obtained from reference TRBV7-8 and TRBJ1-3, is as follows: GAGVSQSPRYKVAKRGQDVALRCDPISGHVSLFWYQQALGQGPEFLTYFQNEAQLDKSGLPSDRFFAERPEGSVSTLKIQRTQQEDSAVYLCASRLQGASAGNTIYFGEGSWLTVV.

The J gene is TRBJ2-4, the V gene TRBV19; 7 bases align to TRBD1. The CDR3 spans 13 residues. V lost 4 bases, J lost 7 bases, and 4 bases stayed unmatched. The V gene's germline CDR1 is LNHDA and CDR2 SQIVND (reference sequence). In DNA form, the CDR3 reads TGTGCCAGTAGTAACAGGGGAAAGAACATTCAGTACTTC. It is translated as CASSNRGKNIQYF.

This clone was counted between two and nine times. The gene calls are TRBV5-1 and TRBJ1-2; D is undetermined. CDR1 is SGHRS and CDR2 is YFSETQ in the germline V gene. V lost 1 base and J 1 base, leaving 5 bases between the germline ends. This CDR3 has 13 amino acids. This CDR3 is CASSLTDNYGYTF. CDR3 nucleotides: TGCGCCAGCAGCTTGACAGATAACTATGGCTACACCTTC.

J is TRBJ2-2 and V is TRBV11-2; 9 nucleotides match TRBD2. Germline V CDR1 and CDR2: SGHAT, FQNNGV. V dropped 6 bases and J dropped 2; count of bases not matched to a gene: 7. The CDR3 loop spans 16 amino acids. CDR3 protein: CASRVRGGLNTGELFF. CDR3 in DNA: TGTGCCAGCAGGGTGCGGGGGGGCCTAAACACCGGGGAGCTGTTTTTT.

The chain has TRBV4-1 and TRBJ1-1, with TRBD1 matching 8 bases. This CDR3 has 14 residues. Trimming took 3 bases from V and 4 from J; bases not matched to a gene: 4. Germline CDR1 and CDR2: MGHRA and YSYEKL. The CDR3 is CASSQTGVRTEAFF. The CDR3 nucleotides are TGCGCCAGCAGCCAGACAGGGGTTCGCACTGAAGCTTTCTTT.

This clone was counted a single time. The gene calls are TRBV7-9 and TRBJ2-1; tentative D call: TRBD2 (6 bases). The CDR3 runs to 15 residues. CDR1 is SEHNR and CDR2 is FQNEAQ in the germline V gene (reference sequence). V lost 3 bases, J lost 5 bases, and 14 bases lay in between. The CDR3 sequence: CASSFGGRFNNEQFF. CDR3 coding DNA: TGTGCCAGCAGCTTCGGGGGAAGGTTTAACAATGAGCAGTTCTTC.

The chain couples TRBV19 to TRBJ2-1, with D maybe TRBD1 (6 bases). Germline assignment: CDR1 LNHDA and CDR2 SQIVND (reference sequence). The CDR3 sequence is 15 residues long. Trimming took off 3 bases at V and 0 bases at J, with 9 bases between the two ends. CDR3 coding DNA: TGTGCCAGTAGTATGGGGGCGGGCTCCTACAATGAGCAGTTCTTC. It is translated as CASSMGAGSYNEQFF.

The chain recombines TRBV5-4 with TRBJ2-7, with 7 positions matching TRBD2. The germline gives CDR1 SGHNT, CDR2 YYREEE (reference sequence). CDR3 length: 14 amino acids. J was trimmed by 3 bases and V by 3 bases; bases with no gene match: 6. The CDR3 DNA sequence: TGTGCCAGCAGCTCGAGCACGGGAGGCTACGAGCAGTACTTC. Encoded protein: CASSSSTGGYEQYF.

The chain carries TRBV5-1 and TRBJ2-1, with D tentatively TRBD1 (5 bases). The germline CDR1 and CDR2 sequences are SGHRS and YFSETQ. V was shortened by 0 bases and J by 5 bases, with 9 bases between the two germline ends. This CDR3 spans 14 amino acids. CDR3 sequence reads: CASSLALGDNEQFF. CDR3 sequence (DNA): TGCGCCAGCAGCTTGGCCTTAGGGGACAATGAGCAGTTCTTC.

This chain links TRBV4-2 with TRBJ1-1; D perhaps matches TRBD1 (5 bases). The CDR3 is 14 residues long. Germline values: CDR1 LGHNA, CDR2 YNFKEQ. The germline V and J ends were trimmed by 2 bases and 3 bases, with 10 bases remaining between them. DNA of the CDR3: TGTGCCAGCAGCCAATGGGCGGGGGACACTGAAGCTTTCTTT. Its protein is CASSQWAGDTEAFF.

The genes are TRBV7-9 and TRBJ2-7, with 7 bases matching TRBD2. Per germline, CDR1 SEHNR and CDR2 FQNEAQ (reference sequence). CDR3 length equals 13 residues. V lost 8 bases and J lost 4; bases outside the gene matches: 8. CDR3 amino acids: CASERLAVYEQYF. CDR3 DNA: TGTGCCAGCGAACGCCTAGCGGTATACGAGCAGTACTTC.

V and J are TRBV2 and TRBJ2-7; 7 bases map to TRBD2. From germline, CDR1 is SNHLY and CDR2 FYNNEI. The CDR3 covers 15 residues. V was clipped by 5 bases and J by 3 bases; unmatched bases: 10. This chain's CDR3 is CASSPTGGGNYEQYF. The CDR3 region has the DNA TGTGCCAGCAGTCCTACGGGCGGGGGAAACTACGAGCAGTACTTC.

Note on this clone: This sample also contains other DNA sequences that code for the same CDR3. The V and J genes are TRBV19 and TRBJ1-2; 9 bases are a match to TRBD1. J gave up 0 bases and V 4 bases, and 6 bases lay outside the gene matches. This CDR3 is built from 16 residues. Germline V gives CDR1 LNHDA, CDR2 SQIVND (reference sequence). The CDR3 bases are TGTGCCAGTAGTACCCTCGACAGGGGGGCTAACTATGGCTACACCTTC. Translated, it gives CASSTLDRGANYGYTF.

The chain combines TRBV30 with TRBJ1-2; D is perhaps TRBD1 (6 bases). CDR1 GTSNPN and CDR2 SVGIG come from the germline V gene (reference sequence). The ends were cut back, 2 bases at V and 7 bases at J, with 11 bases in the middle. The CDR3 is 12 amino acids. The CDR3 sequence is CAWSIVGAGYTF. The CDR3 nucleotides read TGTGCCTGGAGTATCGTGGGGGCTGGCTACACCTTC. The complete variable domain, with remaining parts taken from reference TRBV30 and TRBJ1-2, reads SQTIHQWPATLVQPVGSPLSLECTVEGTSNPNLYWYRQAAGRGLQLLFYSVGIGQISSEVPQNLSASRPQDRQFILSSKKLLLSDSGFYLCAWSIVGAGYTFGSGTRLTVV.

This clone was counted at least ten times. J is TRBJ2-7 and V is TRBV9; D is unclear. Germline assignment: CDR1 SGDLS and CDR2 YYNGEE. The V gene lost 0 bases and the J gene lost 5 bases, with 9 bases spanning the gap. CDR3 length: 13 amino acids. The CDR3 bases are TGTGCCAGCAGCGTAGAACAGAATGACGAGCAGTACTTC. Translating it yields CASSVEQNDEQYF.

Here the CDR3 reads CASSPLPGHTNIQYF. CDR3 DNA: TGTGCCAGCTCACCCCTCCCCGGACACACAAACATTCAGTACTTC. The chain couples TRBV18 to TRBJ2-4; TRBD1 might be the D (5 bases). The CDR3 covers 15 residues. Trimming removed 3 bases at V and 6 bases at J, with 15 bases between. Germline values: CDR1 KGHSH, CDR2 LQKENI.

The rearrangement joins TRBV19 to TRBJ2-7, with D perhaps TRBD2 (5 bases). Germline V gene sequence: CDR1 LNHDA, CDR2 SQIVND (reference sequence). The CDR3 sequence is 13 residues long. Between the trimmed V and J ends, which lost 2 bases and 2 bases, there was a span of 7 bases. In DNA, the CDR3 is TGTGCCAGTAGTATATTGGGAGCCTACGAGCAGTACTTC. It yields the protein CASSILGAYEQYF.